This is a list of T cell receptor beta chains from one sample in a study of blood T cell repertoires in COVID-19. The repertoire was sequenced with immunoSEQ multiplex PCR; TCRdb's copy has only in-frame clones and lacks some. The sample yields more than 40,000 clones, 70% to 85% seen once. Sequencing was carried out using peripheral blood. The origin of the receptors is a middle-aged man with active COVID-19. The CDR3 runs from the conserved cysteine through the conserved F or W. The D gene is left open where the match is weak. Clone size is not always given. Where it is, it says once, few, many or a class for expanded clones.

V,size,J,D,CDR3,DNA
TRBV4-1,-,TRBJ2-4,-,CASSRLLLAQVNRWNIQYF,TGCGCCAGCAGCCGCCTTTTATTGGCCCAGGTAAATAGATGGAACATTCAGTACTTC
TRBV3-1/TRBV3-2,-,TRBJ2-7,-,CASSQLSNYEQYF,TGTGCCAGCAGCCAACTCTCTAACTACGAGCAGTACTTC
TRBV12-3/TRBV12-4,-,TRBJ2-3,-,CASSSTNTDTQYF,TGTGCCAGCAGTTCTACTAACACAGATACGCAGTATTTT
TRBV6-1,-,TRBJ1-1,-,CASSEMRNTEAFF,TGTGCCAGCAGTGAAATGAGGAACACTGAAGCTTTCTTT
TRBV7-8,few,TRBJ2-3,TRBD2,CASRLGTSGSTDTQYF,TGTGCCAGCAGGCTAGGGACTAGCGGGAGCACAGATACGCAGTATTTT
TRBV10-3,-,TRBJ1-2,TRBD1,CAIRGQTPYGYTF,TGTGCCATCAGGGGACAGACCCCCTATGGCTACACCTTC
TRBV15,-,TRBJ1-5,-,CATSRGSGNQPQHF,TGTGCCACCAGCAGAGGATCAGGGAATCAGCCCCAGCATTTT
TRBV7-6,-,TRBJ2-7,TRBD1,CASSLRGDRGEQYF,TGTGCCAGCAGCCTCCGGGGGGACAGGGGCGAGCAGTACTTC
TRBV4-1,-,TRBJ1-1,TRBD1,CASSHRTGGEAFF,TGCGCCAGCAGCCACCGGACAGGGGGTGAAGCTTTCTTT
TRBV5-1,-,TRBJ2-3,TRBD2,CASGLAGPTDTQYF,TGCGCCAGTGGACTAGCGGGGCCCACAGATACGCAGTATTTT
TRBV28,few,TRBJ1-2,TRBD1,CASRTGSYGYTF,TGTGCCAGCAGGACAGGGAGCTATGGCTACACCTTC
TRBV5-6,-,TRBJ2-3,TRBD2,CASSPRTSGLTQYF,TGTGCCAGCAGCCCTAGGACTAGCGGACTTACGCAGTATTTT
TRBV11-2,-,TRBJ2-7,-,CASSLGLGEQYF,TGTGCCAGCAGCTTGGGACTGGGGGAGCAGTACTTC
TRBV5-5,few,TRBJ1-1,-,CASSFLNTEAFF,TGTGCCAGCAGCTTCTTGAACACTGAAGCTTTCTTT
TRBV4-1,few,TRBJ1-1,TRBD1,CASSQGTGDARVAFF,TGCGCCAGCAGCCAAGGGACAGGGGATGCTCGAGTAGCTTTCTTT
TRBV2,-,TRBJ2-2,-,CASSSGQHGELFF,TGTGCCAGCAGTTCGGGACAACACGGGGAGCTGTTTTTT
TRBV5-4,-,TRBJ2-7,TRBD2,CASSFGGAGYEQYF,TGTGCCAGCAGCTTCGGGGGGGCCGGCTACGAGCAGTACTTC
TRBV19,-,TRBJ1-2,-,CASSLGLNYGYTF,TGTGCCAGTAGCCTCGGACTGAACTATGGCTACACCTTC
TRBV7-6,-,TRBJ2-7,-,CASSPGLGGYEQYF,TGTGCCAGCAGCCCAGGACTGGGGGGCTACGAGCAGTACTTC
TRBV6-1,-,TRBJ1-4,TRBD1,CASSEGDREHEKLFF,TGTGCCAGCAGTGAAGGCGACAGGGAACATGAAAAACTGTTTTTT
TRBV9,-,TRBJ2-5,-,CASSVGRGSGETQYF,TGTGCCAGCAGCGTAGGGCGGGGTAGCGGTGAGACCCAGTACTTC
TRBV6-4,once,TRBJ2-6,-,CASSGGHGANVLTF,TGTGCCAGCAGTGGCGGGCATGGGGCCAACGTCCTGACTTTC
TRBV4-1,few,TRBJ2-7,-,CASSQYENTYEQYF,TGCGCCAGCAGCCAATATGAGAATACCTACGAGCAGTACTTC
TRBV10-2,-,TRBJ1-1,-,CASSDTVLVTEAFF,TGCGCCAGCAGTGATACAGTTTTGGTCACTGAAGCTTTCTTT
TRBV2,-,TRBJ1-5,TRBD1,CASRRQGYSNQPQHF,TGTGCCAGCAGACGACAGGGGTACAGCAATCAGCCCCAGCATTTT
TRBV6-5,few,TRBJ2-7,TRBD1,CASSRQGPSYEQYF,TGTGCCAGCAGCCGACAGGGTCCCTCCTACGAGCAGTACTTC
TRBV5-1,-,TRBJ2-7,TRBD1,CASSSNRDREHQYSYEQYF,TGCGCCAGCAGCTCCAACCGGGACAGGGAACACCAATACTCCTACGAGCAGTACTTC
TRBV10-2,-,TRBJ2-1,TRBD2,CASSRLAGGHNEQFF,TGCGCCAGCAGCCGACTAGCGGGGGGCCACAATGAGCAGTTCTTC
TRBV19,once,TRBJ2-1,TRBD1,CASMTRTGLYNEQFF,TGTGCCAGTATGACTCGGACAGGGCTATACAATGAGCAGTTCTTC
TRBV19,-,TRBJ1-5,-,CASSILPGKGGRNQPQHF,TGTGCCAGTAGTATACTTCCAGGGAAAGGAGGGAGGAATCAGCCCCAGCATTTT
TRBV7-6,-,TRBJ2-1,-,CASSLERAINSYNEQFF,TGTGCCAGCAGCCTAGAGAGGGCGATAAACTCCTACAATGAGCAGTTCTTC
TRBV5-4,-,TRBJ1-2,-,CASSLSQAYGYTF,TGTGCCAGCAGCTTGAGTCAGGCCTATGGCTACACCTTC
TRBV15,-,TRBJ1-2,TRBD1,CATSRRQGSYGYTF,TGTGCCACCAGCCGACGACAGGGGTCCTATGGCTACACCTTC
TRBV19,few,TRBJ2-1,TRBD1,CASSPLLGQGVYNEQFF,TGTGCCAGTAGTCCGCTTTTGGGGCAGGGGGTCTACAATGAGCAGTTCTTC
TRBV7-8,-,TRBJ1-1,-,CASSTQQGRTEAFF,TGTGCCAGCAGCACACAACAGGGTCGTACTGAAGCTTTCTTT
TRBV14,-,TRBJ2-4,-,CASSQESRTANIQYF,TGTGCCAGCAGCCAAGAATCCAGGACTGCAAACATTCAGTACTTC
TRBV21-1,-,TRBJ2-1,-,CASSTQQGFF,TGTGCCAGCAGCACCCAACAGGGATTCTTC
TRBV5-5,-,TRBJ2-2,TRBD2,CASSVPSGANTGELFF,TGTGCCAGCAGCGTCCCTAGCGGGGCGAACACCGGGGAGCTGTTTTTT
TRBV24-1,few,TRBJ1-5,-,CATSGQGNQPQHF,TGTGCCACCAGTGGGCAGGGTAATCAGCCCCAGCATTTT
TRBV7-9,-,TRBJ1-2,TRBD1,CASSILDRSPTF,TGTGCCAGCAGCATTTTGGACAGGAGTCCCACCTTC
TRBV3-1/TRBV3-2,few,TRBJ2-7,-,CASSQEVQGQGEQYF,TGTGCCAGCAGCCAAGAAGTACAGGGTCAGGGCGAGCAGTACTTC
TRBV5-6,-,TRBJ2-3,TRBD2,CASSRTWTSTQYF,TGTGCCAGCAGCCGGACCTGGACTAGTACGCAGTATTTT
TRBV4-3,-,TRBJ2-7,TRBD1,CASSLTDRGGQGQYF,TGCGCCAGCAGCCTTACGGACAGGGGAGGCCAAGGGCAGTACTTC
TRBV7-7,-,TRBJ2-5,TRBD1,CASSERQGSWKTQYF,TGTGCCAGCAGCGAGAGACAGGGGAGTTGGAAGACCCAGTACTTC
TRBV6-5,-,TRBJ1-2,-,CASSLEPGTNYGYTF,TGTGCCAGCAGCTTAGAACCGGGAACCAACTATGGCTACACCTTC
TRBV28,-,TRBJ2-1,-,CASTLDSGVYNEQFF,TGTGCCAGCACCCTGGACAGTGGGGTTTACAATGAGCAGTTCTTC
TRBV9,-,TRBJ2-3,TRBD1,CASSVGDRGLEDTQYF,TGTGCCAGCAGCGTAGGAGACAGGGGGCTAGAGGATACGCAGTATTTT
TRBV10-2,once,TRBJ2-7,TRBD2,CASSDLRGTRVSYEQYF,TGCGCCAGCAGTGACCTACGAGGGACTAGGGTTTCCTACGAGCAGTACTTC
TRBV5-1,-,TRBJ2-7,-,CASSLAFVGDSYEQYF,TGCGCCAGCAGCTTGGCCTTTGTGGGCGACTCCTACGAGCAGTACTTC
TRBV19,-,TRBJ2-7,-,CASRLDTSYEQYF,TGTGCCAGTAGACTCGACACCTCCTACGAGCAGTACTTC
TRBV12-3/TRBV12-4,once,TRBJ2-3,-,CASSFSSTDTQYF,TGTGCCAGCAGTTTTTCAAGCACAGATACGCAGTATTTT